The present T cell receptor beta chain was sequenced within a study of STAT3 mutations in large granular lymphocyte leukemia. Overall study: Roughly half the longitudinally sequenced T-LGLL patients had canonical STAT3 mutations.

Study findings and constraints: Suggested: STAT3 mutation was not the ancestral event for these clonal expansions. Every T-LGLL patient had at least one immunodominant TCRbeta clonotype. In some patients, a small highly pathogenic clone possibly went undetected.

Each sample's TCRbeta library yielded on average around 41,000 productive templates. TCRdb keeps only in-frame clones here, not all; method: immunoSEQ multiplex PCR. The sample consists of roughly 2,000 clones, 67% of them appearing once. Germline V CDR1 and CDR2: KGHSH, LQKENI. Between the trimmed V and J ends, which lost 3 bases and 4 bases, there was a span of 12 bases. The CDR3 covers 14 residues. As to this clone: Its antigen is unknown.

The sequencing input was peripheral blood mononuclear cells. The origin of this receptor is a man aged 55 to 69 with T-cell large granular lymphocyte leukemia. Some clones in this sample may be carry-over from other donors' samples. The V call is TRBV18, the J call TRBJ2-5, with a possible D match to TRBD1 (5 bases). The CDR3: CASSPSGMRETQYF. The DNA of the CDR3 is TGTGCCAGCTCACCGTCAGGGATGAGAGAGACCCAGTACTTC.